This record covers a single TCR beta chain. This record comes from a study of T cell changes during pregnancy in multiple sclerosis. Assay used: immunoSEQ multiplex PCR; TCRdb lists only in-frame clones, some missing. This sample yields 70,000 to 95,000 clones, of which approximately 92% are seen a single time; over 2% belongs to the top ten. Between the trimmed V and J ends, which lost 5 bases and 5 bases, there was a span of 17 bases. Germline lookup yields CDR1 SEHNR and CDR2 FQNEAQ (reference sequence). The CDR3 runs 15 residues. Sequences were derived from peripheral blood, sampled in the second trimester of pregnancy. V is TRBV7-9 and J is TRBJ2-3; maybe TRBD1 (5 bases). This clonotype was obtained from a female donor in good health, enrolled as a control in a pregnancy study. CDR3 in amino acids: CASSPGKGKGDTQYF. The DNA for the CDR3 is TGTGCCAGCAGCCCAGGGAAAGGGAAGGGAGATACGCAGTATTTT.